The 12 T cell receptor beta chains given below trace back to one sample, sequenced in a study of CXCR3-negative and CXCR3-positive naive CD8 T cells. The TRB libraries of cDNA were built by UMI-labeled 5' RACE. TCRdb re-called the 5' RACE reads and catalogs CDR3 proteins one per entry, DNA excluded. The sample has 100,000 to 150,000 distinct CDR3 sequences, and its top ten clones hold approximately 0.29%. The sequencing input was naive CXCR3- CD8+ T cells from blood. The sample's subset: CD45RO-CCR7+CD27+CD95- naive CD8+ T cells lacking CXCR3 (TNR3-). These receptors all come from a human donor in good health. Some clones in this sample may be carry-over from other donors' samples.

The chain carries TRBV12-3 or TRBV12-4 and TRBJ2-7; TCRdb calls TRBD1, which cannot be checked without DNA. There are 17 residues in the CDR3. The CDR3 loop reads CASSLALGTGGTYEQYF.

The genes are TRBV14 and TRBJ2-1; the TRBD1 assignment by TCRdb is unverifiable without DNA. Germline assignment: CDR1 SGHDN and CDR2 FVKESK. The CDR3 has 18 amino acids. CDR3 sequence: CASSRPGGGGYVINEQFF.

This chain links TRBV29-1 with TRBJ2-7; TCRdb's D call of TRBD1 is untestable without DNA. This CDR3 region has 12 residues. Germline V CDR1 and CDR2: SQVTM, ANQGSEA. The CDR3 sequence is CSATGGAYEQYF.

V and J are TRBV20-1 and TRBJ2-1. Germline assignment: CDR1 DFQATT and CDR2 SNEGSKA (reference sequence). The CDR3 contains 11 residues. The CDR3 loop reads CSALEFNEQFF.

This chain links TRBV6-6 with TRBJ1-1. Germline loops: CDR1 MNHNY, CDR2 SVGAGI (reference sequence). There are 13 residues in the CDR3. The CDR3 here is CASSYNGEPEAFF.

The chain carries TRBV10-2 and TRBJ2-1; TCRdb outputs TRBD1, but without DNA this stays unchecked. Germline CDR1 reads WSHSY; CDR2 reads SAAADI. There are 15 residues in the CDR3. The CDR3 is CASSAGPGGYNEQFF.

This chain uses TRBV9 with TRBJ2-1. Germline V gene lookup returns CDR1 SGDLS and CDR2 YYNGEE. The CDR3 has 13 residues. Here the CDR3 reads CASSVEAPDEQFF.

The V gene is TRBV7-2, the J gene TRBJ1-5; TCRdb outputs TRBD1, but without DNA this stays unchecked. Per germline, CDR1 SGHTA and CDR2 FQGNSA. This CDR3 is 15 amino acids long. CDR3 loop: CASSAQGNSNQPQHF.

The chain couples TRBV7-9 to TRBJ2-3; TCRdb outputs TRBD2, but without DNA this stays unchecked. CDR3 length: 16 amino acids. Germline lookup yields CDR1 SEHNR and CDR2 FQNEAQ (reference sequence). The CDR3 here is CASSLQLAGALDTQYF.

This chain connects TRBV29-1 to TRBJ2-7; with no DNA, the TCRdb D assignment of TRBD1 cannot be verified. The CDR3 is made up of 14 amino acids. CDR1 and CDR2 (germline): SQVTM, ANQGSEA. The CDR3: CSVETGSGAYEQYF.

The V call is TRBV6-5, the J call TRBJ2-1. Germline CDR1 MNHEY, CDR2 SVGAGI. CDR3 length: 13 residues. CDR3 protein: CASSRTTYNEQFF.

This rearrangement joins TRBV6-6 to TRBJ1-4. CDR1 and CDR2 from the germline V gene are MNHNY and SVGAGI (reference sequence). The CDR3 covers 17 residues. The CDR3: CASSSPRNQGLNEKLFF.